The 18 T cell receptor beta chains in this list originate from one sample, sequenced in a study of control samples from healthy donors and cancer patients. The data were produced by immunoSEQ multiplex PCR, yet TCRdb's version contains in-frame clones alone and is incomplete. The sample has 55,000 to 85,000 clones, 80% to 90% seen once. Sequenced sample: PBMCs. The receptors stem from a woman aged 45-65 years with head and neck cancer.

V is TRBV28 and J is TRBJ1-5; weak D call: TRBD1 (5 bases). Trimming cost V 2 bases and J 5 bases, with 19 bases left between them. CDR3 length: 17 amino acids. Germline V gene lookup returns CDR1 MDHEN and CDR2 SYDVKM. Here the CDR3 reads CASSLGGSGLVDQPQHF. The CDR3 nucleotides read TGTGCCAGCAGTTTAGGGGGTAGCGGTTTAGTTGATCAGCCCCAGCATTTT.

V is TRBV6-2 or TRBV6-3 and J is TRBJ1-1, with D possibly TRBD1 on 5 matching bases. Germline values: CDR1 MNHEY, CDR2 SVGEGT. This CDR3 spans 18 amino acids. Trimming took off 0 bases at V and 1 base at J, with 18 bases between the two ends. Here the CDR3 DNA reads TGTGCCAGCAGTTACTCGGGTTACAGGCTCGTTGGGAACACTGAAGCTTTCTTT. Protein: CASSYSGYRLVGNTEAFF.

The V and J genes are TRBV28 and TRBJ1-1; no reliable D call. The CDR3 consists of 11 residues. The germline gives CDR1 MDHEN, CDR2 SYDVKM. Trimming stripped 5 bases from V and 7 bases from J, with 8 bases between. The CDR3 loop reads CASSRRSEAFF. As DNA, the CDR3 is TGTGCCAGCAGTAGACGCAGTGAAGCTTTCTTT. Using reference TRBV28 and TRBJ1-1 for the parts outside the CDR3, the full variable domain is DVKVTQSSRYLVKRTGEKVFLECVQDMDHENMFWYRQDPGLGLRLIYFSYDVKMKEKGDIPEGYSVSREKKERFSLILESASTNQTSMYLCASSRRSEAFFGQGTRLTVV.

This clone occurred once. V is TRBV5-4 and J is TRBJ1-6; D not resolved. The CDR3 loop spans 14 amino acids. Germline V gene sequence: CDR1 SGHNT, CDR2 YYREEE (reference sequence). Trimming took 1 base from V and 5 from J, leaving 7 bases between them. CDR3: CASSLRADNSPLHF. The DNA of the CDR3 is TGTGCCAGCAGCTTGAGAGCGGATAATTCACCCCTCCACTTT.

The V gene is TRBV11-2, the J gene TRBJ2-1; 8 bases map to TRBD1. With V trimmed by 4 bases and J by 1 base, 3 bases remained unmatched. The germline V gene encodes CDR1 SGHAT and CDR2 FQNNGV. The CDR3 contains 15 residues. The CDR3 DNA follows: TGTGCCAGCAGCTCAGGACAGGGTTCCTACAATGAGCAGTTCTTC. This encodes CASSSGQGSYNEQFF.

The rearrangement joins TRBV28 to TRBJ2-5, with D perhaps matching TRBD2 (6 bases). The CDR3 has 13 residues. The germline gives CDR1 MDHEN, CDR2 SYDVKM. V shed 8 bases and J shed 4 bases, with 14 bases lying between them. The CDR3 sequence: CASSGEWPETQYF. DNA for the CDR3: TGTGCCAGCTCGGGGGAGTGGCCAGAGACCCAGTACTTC.

The chain joins TRBV2 to TRBJ2-5, with TRBD1 matching 7 bases. Germline CDR1 and CDR2: SNHLY and FYNNEI. The V segment lost 0 bases and the J segment 2 bases; nucleotides outside the gene matches: 6. The length of the CDR3 is 16 residues. The CDR3 sequence is CASSEAWTGSQETQYF. CDR3 nucleotide sequence: TGTGCCAGCAGTGAAGCCTGGACAGGTTCACAAGAGACCCAGTACTTC.

The chain couples TRBV29-1 to TRBJ1-1; D perhaps matches TRBD1 (5 bases). Germline CDR1 reads SQVTM; CDR2 reads ANQGSEA. V gave up 1 base and J gave up 5 bases, with 11 bases separating them. The CDR3 totals 13 residues. The CDR3 coding sequence is TGCAGCGTTGAAGCTCGTGGGGGAACTGAAGCTTTCTTT. Residues: CSVEARGGTEAFF.

The V and J genes are TRBV28 and TRBJ1-5; 8 bases map to TRBD1. This CDR3 spans 16 amino acids. Germline assignment: CDR1 MDHEN and CDR2 SYDVKM. Trimming cost V 6 bases and J 0 bases; bases outside gene matches: 7. In nucleotides, the CDR3 is TGTGCCAGCAGGAGGACAGGGTCAAATAGCAATCAGCCCCAGCATTTT. Protein: CASRRTGSNSNQPQHF.

The rearrangement uses TRBV10-3 and TRBJ1-1; 9 bases are a match to TRBD1. This CDR3 is 13 amino acids long. Per germline, CDR1 ENHRY and CDR2 SYGVKD. J was trimmed by 1 base and V by 11 bases; bases with no gene match: 5. The CDR3 coding sequence is TGTGCCGGGGGGACAGGGCCGAACACTGAAGCTTTCTTT. Residues: CAGGTGPNTEAFF.

This clone was counted once. V gene TRBV19 combines with J gene TRBJ1-2; 9 nucleotides match TRBD1. J was trimmed by 10 bases and V by 6 bases; bases with no gene match: 9. CDR1 is LNHDA and CDR2 is SQIVND in the germline V gene (reference sequence). The CDR3 is made up of 13 amino acids. The CDR3 DNA sequence: TGTGCCAGTAGCCGCGGGACAGGGCTCGACTACACCTTC. It yields the protein CASSRGTGLDYTF.

In DNA form, the CDR3 reads TGTGCCAGCAGAGGGGACGGAGGCGGGGGGCCCTACGAGCAGTACTTC. It is translated as CASRGDGGGGPYEQYF. This chain joins TRBV27 and TRBJ2-7; TRBD2 matches at 8 bases. Germline V CDR1 and CDR2: MNHEY, SMNVEV (reference sequence). CDR3 length: 16 residues. The V gene end was trimmed by 6 bases and the J gene end by 2 bases; junction bases not matched to a gene: 12.

Only a few counts were recorded for this clone. The V call is TRBV5-1, the J call TRBJ1-3; D may be TRBD1 (5 bases). Germline CDR1 SGHRS, CDR2 YFSETQ. V was clipped by 1 base and J by 8 bases, with 13 bases between them. The CDR3 spans 14 residues. The CDR3 DNA sequence: TGCGCCAGCAGCTTGAGCGGGGCGGGGGACACCATATATTTT. It is translated as CASSLSGAGDTIYF.

V usage is TRBV5-6 and J usage is TRBJ2-7; possibly TRBD1 for D (5 bases). Germline lookup yields CDR1 SGHDT and CDR2 YYEEEE. The CDR3 runs 12 residues. The germline V and J ends were trimmed by 4 bases and 6 bases, with 11 bases remaining between them. This CDR3 reads CASSTRVSEQYF. The CDR3 nucleotides read TGTGCCAGCAGCACCAGGGTTTCCGAGCAGTACTTC.

This chain links TRBV3-1 (or the pseudogene TRBV3-2) with TRBJ2-5; D unresolved. CDR1 and CDR2 (germline): LGHDT, YNNKEL (reference sequence). The CDR3 runs to 14 residues. Trimming removed 1 base at V and 2 bases at J, with 8 bases between. The CDR3 reads CASSQGPSQETQYF. In nucleotides, the CDR3 is TGTGCCAGCAGCCAAGGTCCCAGTCAAGAGACCCAGTACTTC.

This clone showed up just a few times. The V call is TRBV15, the J call TRBJ1-5; TRBD1 agrees at 7 bases. Per germline, CDR1 LNHNV and CDR2 YYDKDF (reference sequence). The CDR3 loop spans 15 amino acids. The V gene end was trimmed by 0 bases and the J gene end by 6 bases; junction bases not matched to a gene: 5. This chain's CDR3 is CATSRDRGDFQPQHF. CDR3 bases: TGTGCCACCAGCAGAGACAGGGGGGATTTTCAGCCCCAGCATTTT.

The chain combines TRBV7-8 with TRBJ2-7; 7 bases are a match to TRBD2. Unmatched junction bases numbered 7, after V lost 5 bases and J lost 0 bases. Germline V gene sequence: CDR1 SGHVS, CDR2 FQNEAQ. This CDR3 comprises 15 residues. The CDR3 region has the DNA TGTGCCAGCAGCGCCGGGACTACCTACTCCTACGAGCAGTACTTC. Translated, it gives CASSAGTTYSYEQYF.

This chain joins TRBV9 and TRBJ1-3, with D uncertain. Germline V gene lookup returns CDR1 SGDLS and CDR2 YYNGEE. The V and J ends lost 0 bases and 1 base respectively, with 8 bases between them. The CDR3 consists of 15 residues. The CDR3 nucleotides are TGTGCCAGCAGCGTAGAGGCGGCATCTGGAAACACCATATATTTT. Encoded protein: CASSVEAASGNTIYF.